A selection of T cell receptor beta chains follows, all from one sample in a study of blood T cell repertoires in COVID-19. This table comes from immunoSEQ multiplex PCR, and its TCRdb copy is limited to in-frame clones, with some not included. The repertoire consists of about 300,000 clones, with about 90% occurring once and the leading ten covering 1.5% to 2%. Sequencing was done on a sample of peripheral blood. These receptors were obtained from a woman aged 25 to 39 with COVID-19, enrolled during active disease. Both conserved end residues are part of each CDR3. D genes are given only for firm matches. Rows may omit the clone size; those that give it use once, few, many or a size class.

TRBV10-3	TRBJ1-4	NA	NA	TGTGCCATCAGTGAGGGGGGCGCAGACGAAAAACTGTTTTTT	CAISEGGADEKLFF
TRBV6-5	TRBJ1-4	NA	NA	TGTGCCAGCAGTTACTCTTGGCTGAATAATGAAAAACTGTTTTTT	CASSYSWLNNEKLFF
TRBV2	TRBJ1-6	TRBD1	NA	TGTGCCAGCAGCAAGACAGGGAGCTCCTATAATTCACCCCTCCACTTT	CASSKTGSSYNSPLHF
TRBV7-8	TRBJ2-1	NA	NA	TGTGCCAGCAGCTTTCGCAGCGGCGATGAGCAGTTCTTC	CASSFRSGDEQFF
TRBV12-5	TRBJ2-7	TRBD2	NA	TGTGCTAGTGGTTCGACGGGGGGGTTAGAGCAGTACTTC	CASGSTGGLEQYF
TRBV10-1	TRBJ1-1	NA	once	TGCGCCAGCCGGGACGGGGGTTTGACTGAAGCTTTCTTT	CASRDGGLTEAFF
TRBV25-1	TRBJ1-4	NA	NA	TGTGCCAGCAGTCCGACAAATTTAAATGAAAAACTGTTTTTT	CASSPTNLNEKLFF
TRBV6-1	TRBJ2-3	NA	NA	TGTGCCAGCAGTGAAGCCGTCTTGCGGGGCACAGATACGCAGTATTTT	CASSEAVLRGTDTQYF
TRBV11-3	TRBJ1-1	NA	NA	TGTGCCAGCAGCTTAGCTGGGACTATGAACACTGAAGCTTTCTTT	CASSLAGTMNTEAFF
TRBV11-2	TRBJ2-7	TRBD2	NA	TGTGCCAGCAGCCCAGGGGTAGCGGGGGGGCAAAACGAGCAGTACTTC	CASSPGVAGGQNEQYF
TRBV9	TRBJ1-1	TRBD1	NA	TGTGCCAGCAGCCCAGGCGACAGGGGGCATATTGAAGCTTTCTTT	CASSPGDRGHIEAFF
TRBV27	TRBJ2-1	NA	NA	TGTGCCAGCAGTACAGCACAGGTAATACACTACAATGAGCAGTTCTTC	CASSTAQVIHYNEQFF
TRBV27	TRBJ2-1	NA	NA	TGTGCCAGCAGTTTAATGCCCCCACCGGAGGGTGACAATGAGCAGTTCTTC	CASSLMPPPEGDNEQFF
TRBV12-5	TRBJ2-1	NA	NA	TGTGCTAGTGAGTGGGATGGGCGGGGCGGAGAGCAGTTCTTC	CASEWDGRGGEQFF
TRBV30	TRBJ1-6	NA	few	TGTGCCTGGAGTTACAATAATTCACCCCTCCACTTT	CAWSYNNSPLHF
TRBV5-4	TRBJ1-1	NA	NA	TGTGCCAGCAGCTTGGAACAGAACACTGAAGCTTTCTTT	CASSLEQNTEAFF
TRBV13	TRBJ2-3	NA	NA	TGTGCCAGCAGCGGACTACCAACAGATACGCAGTATTTT	CASSGLPTDTQYF
TRBV5-1	TRBJ1-2	NA	once	TGCGCCAGCAGCGGGGGGACTTCAGAAAATGGCTACACCTTC	CASSGGTSENGYTF
TRBV28	TRBJ1-2	NA	NA	TGTGCCAGCGTCCGGGGGATCTATGGCTACACCTTC	CASVRGIYGYTF
TRBV9	TRBJ1-6	NA	NA	TGTGCCAGCAGCCCCCTTGGGGGGGGCCCAAATTCACCCCTCCACTTT	CASSPLGGGPNSPLHF
TRBV10-3	TRBJ2-7	NA	NA	TGTGCCACCCTGGGCCTGCAGGACGAGCAGTACTTC	CATLGLQDEQYF
TRBV28	TRBJ2-3	NA	NA	TGTGCCAGCACCCAATTGGGGGGAACTAGCACAGATACGCAGTATTTT	CASTQLGGTSTDTQYF
TRBV27	TRBJ2-1	NA	NA	TGTGCCAGCAGTTTGGTGGCAGGGAGGTATGAGCAGTTCTTC	CASSLVAGRYEQFF
TRBV5-1	TRBJ1-3	NA	NA	TGCGCCAGCAGCTTGGAGGGCAGGGAAAACACCATATATTTT	CASSLEGRENTIYF
TRBV19	TRBJ1-2	TRBD1	NA	TGTGCCAGTAGGGACAGGGCCAACTATGGCTACACCTTC	CASRDRANYGYTF
TRBV21-1	TRBJ2-1	NA	NA	TGTGCCAGCAAAGGTGGGACACCCGCCGCAATGGGCAATGAGCAGTTCTTC	CASKGGTPAAMGNEQFF
TRBV28	TRBJ2-5	NA	once	TGTGCCAGCAGTTTAAATTTAGCGAAAGAGACCCAGTACTTC	CASSLNLAKETQYF
TRBV21-1	TRBJ1-5	NA	NA	TGTGCCAGCACCCTCATCGGGGGACAGGCGGAGAGACATAGCAATCAGCCCCAGCATTTT	CASTLIGGQAERHSNQPQHF
TRBV7-2	TRBJ2-5	TRBD2	NA	TGTGCCAGCAGCTCGCCGGGACTAGGGGTGGCCCAGTACTTC	CASSSPGLGVAQYF
TRBV7-9	TRBJ1-4	NA	few	TGTGCCAGCAGCTTAAATTCCGGGGGGCTTGAGGAAAAACTGTTTTTT	CASSLNSGGLEEKLFF
TRBV5-6	TRBJ1-2	NA	NA	TGTGCCAGCAGCCCGGGGGGGCGGATTACTGGCTACACCTTC	CASSPGGRITGYTF
TRBV12-5	TRBJ2-2	NA	once	TGTGCTAGTGGTTTTATAACCGGGGAGCTGTTTTTT	CASGFITGELFF
TRBV6-6	TRBJ1-5	NA	few	TGTGCCAGCAGTTACTCCACCCCCAGGGACAATCAGCCCCAGCATTTT	CASSYSTPRDNQPQHF
TRBV5-1	TRBJ2-3	NA	NA	TGCGCCAGCAGCTTGGCTCGTTTAGCGGAGAGACTCTATAGCACAGATACGCAGTATTTT	CASSLARLAERLYSTDTQYF
TRBV5-6	TRBJ2-1	NA	NA	TGTGCCAGCAGCTTGTACGCCCGGCCAGGTGAGCAGTTCTTC	CASSLYARPGEQFF
TRBV9	TRBJ1-1	NA	NA	TGTGCCAGCAGCGCAACCTCTCGGGACACTGAAGCTTTCTTT	CASSATSRDTEAFF
TRBV12-3/TRBV12-4	TRBJ1-2	NA	NA	TGTGCCAGCAGTTTATTACAGAAAAATGGCTACACCTTC	CASSLLQKNGYTF
TRBV28	TRBJ1-4	TRBD1	NA	TGTGCCAGCAGACTGGACAGGGTGGGTGAAAAACTGTTTTTT	CASRLDRVGEKLFF
TRBV4-2	TRBJ2-1	TRBD2	NA	TGTGCCAGCAGCCAAGCTCTAGCGGGGGGAAGGACCAATGAGCAGTTCTTC	CASSQALAGGRTNEQFF